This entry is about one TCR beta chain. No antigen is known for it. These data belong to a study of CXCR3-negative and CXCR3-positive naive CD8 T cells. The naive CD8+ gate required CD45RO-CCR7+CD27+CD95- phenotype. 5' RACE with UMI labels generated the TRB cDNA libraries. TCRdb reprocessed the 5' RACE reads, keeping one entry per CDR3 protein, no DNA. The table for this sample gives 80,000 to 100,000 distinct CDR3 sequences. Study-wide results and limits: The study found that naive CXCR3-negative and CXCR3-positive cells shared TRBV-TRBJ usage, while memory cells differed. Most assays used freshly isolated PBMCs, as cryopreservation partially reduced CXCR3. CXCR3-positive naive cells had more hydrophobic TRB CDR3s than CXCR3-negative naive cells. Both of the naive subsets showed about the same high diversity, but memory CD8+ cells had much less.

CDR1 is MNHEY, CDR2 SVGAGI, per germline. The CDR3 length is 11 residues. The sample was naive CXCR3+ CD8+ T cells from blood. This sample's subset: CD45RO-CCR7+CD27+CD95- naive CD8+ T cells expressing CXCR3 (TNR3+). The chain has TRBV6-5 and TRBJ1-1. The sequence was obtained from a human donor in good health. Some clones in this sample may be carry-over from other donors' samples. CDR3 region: CASSSSGEAFF.